The 24 T cell receptor beta chains in this list originate from one sample, sequenced in a study of blood T cell repertoires in COVID-19. Sequenced by immunoSEQ multiplex PCR; TCRdb stores in-frame clones only, minus some. The repertoire holds under 250,000 clones, with around nine tenths as singletons. Source material: peripheral blood. These receptor sequences come from a man between 60 and 75 years old with COVID-19, enrolled during active disease.

V is TRBV14 and J is TRBJ1-2; 7 bases map to TRBD1. Trimming removed 4 bases from V and 4 bases from J; junction bases left unmatched: 9. The CDR3 covers 15 residues. Germline-derived CDR1 and CDR2 are SGHDN and FVKESK. In DNA, the CDR3 is TGTGCCAGCAGCCGTGCTGGAGACAGGGCCTATGGCTACACCTTC. This translates into CASSRAGDRAYGYTF.

This chain links TRBV5-1 with TRBJ2-2; D is possibly TRBD2 (6 bases). V was trimmed by 4 bases and J by 5 bases, leaving 15 bases between them. Germline assignment: CDR1 SGHRS and CDR2 YFSETQ. This CDR3 is 15 amino acids long. CDR3 loop: CASSEMGGGTGELFF. DNA for the CDR3: TGCGCCAGCAGCGAAATGGGGGGTGGAACCGGGGAGCTGTTTTTT.

This chain links TRBV4-1 with TRBJ2-2; 8 nucleotides align to TRBD1. Germline CDR1 MGHRA, CDR2 YSYEKL. V lost 0 bases and J lost 6; bases outside the gene matches: 9. The CDR3 length is 17 residues. CDR3 region: CASSQDGVRGPAGELFF. Written as DNA, the CDR3 is TGCGCCAGCAGCCAAGATGGGGTCAGGGGGCCAGCCGGGGAGCTGTTTTTT.

The chain is built from TRBV4-2 and TRBJ1-4; TRBD1 aligns across 8 bases. Germline CDR1 reads LGHNA; CDR2 reads YNFKEQ. With 2 bases clipped from V and 5 bases from J, the junction kept 10 bases outside the gene matches. This CDR3 contains 17 residues. DNA for the CDR3: TGTGCCAGCAGCCAAAATTCTCGACAGGGGTCAAATGAAAAACTGTTTTTT. Encoded protein: CASSQNSRQGSNEKLFF.

This clone was found a few times. This chain links TRBV6-5 with TRBJ2-7; 8 bases agree with TRBD2. This CDR3 contains 14 residues. The junction had 6 bases not matched to a gene; V was cut back by 6 bases and J by 2 bases. Germline CDR1 is MNHEY and CDR2 is SVGAGI. The CDR3 region is CASSPGGGPYEQYF. The DNA for the CDR3 is TGTGCCAGCAGCCCGGGAGGGGGGCCCTACGAGCAGTACTTC.

The chain has TRBV10-3 and TRBJ1-1; 11 bases map to TRBD1. The germline CDR1 and CDR2 sequences are ENHRY and SYGVKD. J was trimmed by 8 bases and V by 6 bases; bases with no gene match: 8. The CDR3 contains 14 residues. In nucleotides, the CDR3 is TGTGCCATCAGCTTCCCGGGACAGGGGGTAGAAGCTTTCTTT. This encodes CAISFPGQGVEAFF.

V gene TRBV11-1 combines with J gene TRBJ1-1; D is uncertain. Germline V gene data show CDR1 as SGHAT and CDR2 as FQDESV (reference sequence). With 5 bases removed from V and 1 base from J, the gap between germline ends came to 11 bases. This CDR3 has 14 residues. Written as DNA, the CDR3 is TGTGCCAGCAGCGCCCGGAGGGCGAACACTGAAGCTTTCTTT. Amino acid sequence: CASSARRANTEAFF.

The rearrangement uses TRBV7-9 and TRBJ2-7; D is unresolved. From germline, CDR1 is SEHNR and CDR2 FQNEAQ (reference sequence). The V end was cut by 5 bases, the J end by 4 bases, with 9 bases between. The CDR3 contains 12 residues. CDR3 in amino acids: CASSRDQYEQYF. The CDR3 DNA sequence: TGTGCCAGCAGCAGAGATCAATACGAGCAGTACTTC.

The chain couples TRBV18 to TRBJ2-7, with TRBD2 matching 12 bases. V shed 1 base and J 2 bases; nucleotides not matched to a gene: 3. CDR1 is KGHSH and CDR2 is LQKENI in the germline V gene. The CDR3 covers 16 residues. CDR3 in amino acids: CASSPRLAGVTYEQYF. The CDR3, as DNA: TGTGCCAGCTCACCACGACTAGCGGGGGTTACCTACGAGCAGTACTTC.

The chain has TRBV12-3 or TRBV12-4 and TRBJ2-7, with D possibly matching TRBD1 (6 bases). The V end lost 3 bases, the J end lost 4 bases, and 10 bases lay between the germline ends. CDR3 length equals 13 residues. This chain's CDR3 is CASSFRQEYEQYF. CDR3 in DNA: TGTGCCAGCAGTTTTAGACAGGAATACGAGCAGTACTTC.

The J gene is TRBJ2-1, the V gene TRBV4-2; D not resolved. V was cut by 0 bases and J by 5 bases, with 17 bases left in between. Germline lookup yields CDR1 LGHNA and CDR2 YNFKEQ. The CDR3 spans 17 residues. CDR3 DNA sequence: TGTGCCAGCAGCCAAGATGCTGGCCCAGGCCGGAACAATGAGCAGTTCTTC. Amino acid sequence: CASSQDAGPGRNNEQFF.

This clone was counted a single time. The rearrangement joins TRBV5-8 to TRBJ1-1; maybe TRBD1 (5 bases). The CDR3 sequence is 14 residues long. Germline CDR1 and CDR2: SGHTS and YDEGEE. The ends were cut back, 1 base at V and 4 bases at J, with 11 bases in the middle. CDR3 amino acids: CASSLLGVATEAFF. The CDR3 coding sequence is TGTGCCAGCAGCTTGTTAGGGGTTGCCACTGAAGCTTTCTTT. The full variable domain, rest sourced from reference TRBV5-8 and TRBJ1-1, is EAGVTQSPTHLIKTRGQQATLRCSPISGHTSVYWYQQALGLGLQFLLWYDEGEERNRGNFPPRFSGRQFPNYSSELNVNALELEDSALYLCASSLLGVATEAFFGQGTRLTVV.

The rearrangement links TRBV19 to TRBJ2-2; a weak D match, TRBD2 (6 bases). The germline V gene encodes CDR1 LNHDA and CDR2 SQIVND (reference sequence). The germline V and J ends were trimmed by 5 bases and 3 bases, with 10 bases remaining between them. The CDR3 length is 14 residues. Here the CDR3 reads CASSLSGDTGELFF. The CDR3 bases are TGTGCCAGTAGTTTATCGGGGGACACCGGGGAGCTGTTTTTT.

This chain uses TRBV29-1 with TRBJ2-3, with 11 bases identical to TRBD2. Germline trimming cut 6 bases from V and 5 bases from J; bases unmatched to any gene: 10. The CDR3 is 15 amino acids. CDR1 is SQVTM and CDR2 is ANQGSEA in the germline V gene. In DNA, the CDR3 is TGCAGCGTGATAGAGGGGACTAGCGGTTTAGATACGCAGTATTTT. Translating gives CSVIEGTSGLDTQYF.

The rearrangement links TRBV5-1 to TRBJ1-4; a weak D match, TRBD1 (6 bases). From germline, CDR1 is SGHRS and CDR2 YFSETQ. This CDR3 region has 15 residues. V lost 4 bases, J lost 3 bases, and 13 bases lay in between. The CDR3 sequence is CASSTTGTPNEKLFF. CDR3 sequence (DNA): TGCGCCAGCAGCACAACAGGGACGCCTAATGAAAAACTGTTTTTT.

The chain uses TRBV19 and TRBJ1-1; D may be TRBD1 (6 bases). Germline V lookup: CDR1 LNHDA, CDR2 SQIVND (reference sequence). There are 17 residues in the CDR3. The V and J ends lost 4 bases and 1 base respectively, with 19 bases between them. The CDR3 loop reads CASSTGGGGWKNTEAFF. CDR3 in DNA: TGTGCCAGTAGTACCGGAGGGGGGGGCTGGAAGAACACTGAAGCTTTCTTT.

The sample holds one count of this clone. The rearrangement uses TRBV18 and TRBJ1-1, with 8 positions matching TRBD1. Germline lookup yields CDR1 KGHSH and CDR2 LQKENI. V lost 4 bases and J lost 1; bases outside the gene matches: 2. The CDR3 consists of 14 residues. CDR3 coding DNA: TGTGCCAGCTCACTGGACAGGGCGAACACTGAAGCTTTCTTT. This gives the protein CASSLDRANTEAFF.

The chain recombines TRBV3-1 (or the pseudogene TRBV3-2) with TRBJ2-2; 10 bases fit TRBD2. V was pared by 4 bases and J by 4 bases, with 3 bases of the junction left unmatched. This CDR3 region has 15 residues. Per the germline V gene, CDR1 is LGHDT and CDR2 is YNNKEL (reference sequence). CDR3 in amino acids: CASSRGLASTGELFF. The CDR3 nucleotides read TGTGCCAGCAGCCGGGGACTAGCGAGCACCGGGGAGCTGTTTTTT.

This chain connects TRBV18 to TRBJ2-7; 11 bases line up with TRBD2. The J segment lost 2 bases and the V segment lost 2 bases, leaving 5 bases of the junction unmatched. The germline gives CDR1 KGHSH, CDR2 LQKENI. The CDR3 is 16 residues long. The CDR3 loop reads CASSPALAGGPYEQYF. In nucleotides, the CDR3 is TGTGCCAGCTCACCAGCGTTAGCGGGGGGGCCCTACGAGCAGTACTTC.

The chain combines TRBV6-5 with TRBJ2-3; 9 bases line up with TRBD1. CDR3 length: 13 residues. Germline CDR1 and CDR2: MNHEY and SVGAGI. After removal of 11 bases from V and 0 bases from J, the junction contained 3 bases not matched to a gene. CDR3 protein: CAGGQGSTDTQYF. The CDR3 DNA is TGTGCCGGAGGACAGGGGAGCACAGATACGCAGTATTTT.

A note on this clone: Other DNA sequences of this sample code for an identical CDR3. Written as DNA, the CDR3 is TGTGCCAGTTCCGGTACAGGGGGCAATCAGCCCCAGCATTTT. Translated: CASSGTGGNQPQHF. The rearrangement uses TRBV19 and TRBJ1-5; 7 bases fit TRBD1. The CDR3 spans 14 residues. The junction had 6 bases not matched to a gene; V was cut back by 8 bases and J by 2 bases. Per germline, CDR1 LNHDA and CDR2 SQIVND (reference sequence).

V gene TRBV7-9 combines with J gene TRBJ2-7, with 10 bases aligning to TRBD2. Germline assignment: CDR1 SEHNR and CDR2 FQNEAQ (reference sequence). The CDR3 has 15 amino acids. V gave up 4 bases and J gave up 4 bases; unmatched junction bases: 7. The CDR3 DNA sequence: TGTGCCAGCAGCTCCAGTGGGACTAGCGTGTACGAGCAGTACTTC. Protein sequence: CASSSSGTSVYEQYF.

V is TRBV6-1 and J is TRBJ1-2, with 12 bases identical to TRBD1. Germline values: CDR1 MNHNS, CDR2 SASEGT. The CDR3 extends over 17 amino acids. The V gene end was trimmed by 3 bases and the J gene end by 4 bases; junction bases not matched to a gene: 9. The CDR3 loop is CASSDHGGTGGGYGYTF. CDR3 nucleotides: TGTGCCAGCAGTGACCACGGCGGGACAGGGGGCGGCTATGGCTACACCTTC.

The count of this clone is one. The V gene is TRBV28, the J gene TRBJ2-2, with 9 bases identical to TRBD1. CDR3 length: 15 amino acids. V lost 5 bases to trimming and J lost 7 bases; unmatched junction nucleotides: 8. From germline, CDR1 is MDHEN and CDR2 SYDVKM. The CDR3 is CASSQTGTGYGELFF. In DNA, the CDR3 is TGTGCCAGCAGTCAGACCGGGACAGGGTACGGGGAGCTGTTTTTT.